One sample yielded the 27 T cell receptor beta chains listed below, sequenced in a study of blood T cells in healthy people across ages. A J-beta primer mix and a sample-barcoded 5' primer were used in a second PCR of roughly 6 to 12 cycles. In TCRdb, the 5' RACE reads were re-called with MiXCR into one record per CDR3 protein. The sample has roughly 1,500,000 distinct CDR3 sequences; around two fifths are singletons. Sequencing input: blood. The receptors were gathered from a woman in her late teens or twenties in good health.

This clonotype occurred many times. This chain connects TRBV28 to TRBJ2-7; 7 bases align to TRBD1. CDR3 length: 17 amino acids. Trimming removed 5 bases from V and 2 bases from J; junction bases left unmatched: 15. Germline assignment: CDR1 MDHEN and CDR2 SYDVKM. CDR3 region: CASSAPHVDRAAYEQYF. CDR3 nucleotide sequence: TGTGCCAGCAGTGCACCTCATGTCGACAGGGCAGCCTACGAGCAGTACTTC.

The sample holds a few counts of this clonotype. V usage is TRBV9 and J usage is TRBJ2-5, with 7 bases aligning to TRBD2. The last part of the DNA fits TRBJ2-7 better; the J call may be wrong. The germline gives CDR1 SGDLS, CDR2 YYNGEE. CDR3 length: 14 residues. The CDR3 loop is CASSVGTSINEQYF. CDR3 in DNA: TGTGCCAGCAGCGTAGGGACTAGTATCAACGAGCAGTACTTC.

Here the CDR3 reads CASTRTSGPLEQFF. The CDR3 nucleotides are TGTGCCAGCACCAGGACTAGCGGCCCTCTCGAGCAGTTCTTC. This chain links TRBV6-2 or TRBV6-3 with TRBJ2-1; 10 bases map to TRBD2. J gave up 10 bases and V 7 bases, and 10 bases lay outside the gene matches. The CDR3 loop spans 14 amino acids. The germline V gene encodes CDR1 MNHEY and CDR2 SVGEGT.

The chain is built from TRBV6-1 and TRBJ2-5; the D gene is possibly TRBD1 (5 bases). The CDR3 contains 13 residues. Trimming took 7 bases from V and 5 from J, leaving 14 bases between them. Germline CDR1 and CDR2: MNHNS and SASEGT. CDR3 in DNA: TGTGCCAGCACCGAATGGGGCAAGGAGACCCAGTACTTC. Translating gives CASTEWGKETQYF.

This clonotype appeared once. The rearrangement uses TRBV6-5 and TRBJ2-3, with 9 bases that match TRBD2. From germline, CDR1 is MNHEY and CDR2 SVGAGI. V was clipped by 10 bases and J by 6 bases; unmatched bases: 8. The CDR3 is made up of 13 amino acids. The DNA for the CDR3 is TGTGCCAACGGGGCGGGAGGGGTCGATACGCAGTATTTT. It codes for CANGAGGVDTQYF.

The genes are TRBV13 and TRBJ2-1, with 9 bases aligning to TRBD1. Germline CDR1 is PRHDT and CDR2 is FYEKMQ (reference sequence). The ends lost 7 bases at V and 6 bases at J; junction bases unmatched: 4. The CDR3 sequence is 13 residues long. The CDR3 DNA sequence: TGTGCCAGCACCGGGGACAGGGTCAATGAGCAGTTCTTC. Translating gives CASTGDRVNEQFF. Full variable domain (outside the CDR3, taken from reference TRBV13 and TRBJ2-1): AAGVIQSPRHLIKEKRETATLKCYPIPRHDTVYWYQQGPGQDPQFLISFYEKMQSDKGSIPDRFSAQQFSDYHSELNMSSLELGDSALYFCASTGDRVNEQFFGPGTRLTVL.

The chain recombines TRBV30 with TRBJ2-7; no reliable D call. Trimming left V 2 bases short and J 3 bases short, with 8 bases between. The germline V gene encodes CDR1 GTSNPN and CDR2 SVGIG (reference sequence). The CDR3 length is 12 residues. The DNA of the CDR3 is TGTGCCTGGAGTCCAACCTTCTACGAGCAGTACTTC. Translating gives CAWSPTFYEQYF.

The V gene is TRBV11-2, the J gene TRBJ2-5; 7 bases line up with TRBD2. CDR3 length equals 15 residues. Trimming took 7 bases from V and 11 from J; bases not matched to a gene: 19. Per germline, CDR1 SGHAT and CDR2 FQNNGV. DNA of the CDR3: TGTGCCAGCAACAAGAAAGAGCGGGGCTACAATGAGCAGTACTTC. Encoded protein: CASNKKERGYNEQYF.

The V gene is TRBV20-1, the J gene TRBJ2-1; 10 bases map to TRBD2. This CDR3 is built from 13 residues. V lost 3 bases, J lost 6 bases, and 2 bases stayed unmatched. CDR1 DFQATT and CDR2 SNEGSKA come from the germline V gene (reference sequence). CDR3 coding DNA: TGCAGTGCTAGCCTAGCGGGAGTCAATGAGCAGTTCTTC. Its protein product is CSASLAGVNEQFF.

The chain employs TRBV29-1 and TRBJ2-1; D gene unclear. Trimming shortened V by 5 bases and J by 7 bases, and 18 bases separated the two germline ends. From germline, CDR1 is SQVTM and CDR2 ANQGSEA. The length of the CDR3 is 14 residues. The CDR3 DNA reads as TGCAGCGTTCCCGAAGACCCCTCAGGTAATGAGCAGTTCTTC. It codes for CSVPEDPSGNEQFF.

The chain carries TRBV10-2 and TRBJ2-5, with D hard to call. This CDR3 is built from 13 residues. Per the germline V gene, CDR1 is WSHSY and CDR2 is SAAADI. V was clipped by 2 bases and J by 1 base, with 5 bases between them. This chain's CDR3 is CASSELSQETQYF. The CDR3 nucleotides are TGCGCCAGCAGTGAGCTATCCCAAGAGACCCAGTACTTC.

This rearrangement joins TRBV5-1 to TRBJ2-2, with 14 nucleotides matching TRBD2. Germline lookup yields CDR1 SGHRS and CDR2 YFSETQ. V lost 4 bases to trimming and J lost 9 bases; unmatched junction nucleotides: 5. The CDR3 length is 15 residues. In DNA, the CDR3 is TGCGCCAGCAGCAGGACTAGCGGGAGGTACAGGGAGCTGTTTTTT. Amino acids: CASSRTSGRYRELFF. Using reference TRBV5-1 and TRBJ2-2 for the parts outside the CDR3, the full variable domain is KAGVTQTPRYLIKTRGQQVTLSCSPISGHRSVSWYQQTPGQGLQFLFEYFSETQRNKGNFPGRFSGRQFSNSRSEMNVSTLELGDSALYLCASSRTSGRYRELFFGEGSRLTVL.

This clonotype was observed a handful of times. V is TRBV15 and J is TRBJ2-7, with TRBD1 matching over 8 bases. Germline V gene lookup returns CDR1 LNHNV and CDR2 YYDKDF (reference sequence). The CDR3 spans 15 residues. With V trimmed by 4 bases and J by 1 base, 6 bases remained unmatched. CDR3 nucleotides: TGTGCCACCAGCATCGGACAGGGACCTTCCTACGAGCAGTACTTC. Protein product: CATSIGQGPSYEQYF. Full variable domain (remainder filled in from reference TRBV15 and TRBJ2-7): DAMVIQNPRYQVTQFGKPVTLSCSQTLNHNVMYWYQQKSSQAPKLLFHYYDKDFNNEADTPDNFQSRRPNTSFCFLDIRSPGLGDTAMYLCATSIGQGPSYEQYFGPGTRLTVT.

This chain connects TRBV20-1 to TRBJ2-4, with D unresolved. Gene TRBJ2-5 matches the end of the DNA better, so the J call may be wrong. The CDR3 totals 12 residues. Per germline, CDR1 DFQATT and CDR2 SNEGSKA (reference sequence). CDR3 sequence reads: CSAGVQQETQYF. CDR3 DNA: TGCAGTGCTGGAGTTCAGCAAGAGACCCAGTACTTC.

This chain connects TRBV5-5 to TRBJ2-7, with D unresolved. Germline loops: CDR1 SGHKS, CDR2 YYEKEE (reference sequence). The CDR3 has 14 residues. Trimming removed 0 bases from V and 2 bases from J, with 9 bases in between. CDR3 protein: CASSLGRHPYEQYF. In DNA form, the CDR3 reads TGTGCCAGCAGCTTGGGACGGCATCCCTACGAGCAGTACTTC.

This clonotype has a single count. One end of the junction varies from germline; a read error may be responsible. This chain links TRBV4-1 with TRBJ1-3, with 7 nucleotides matching TRBD1. This CDR3 has 15 amino acids. CDR1 is MGHRA and CDR2 is YSYEKL in the germline V gene. The CDR3 DNA sequence: TGTGCCAGCAGCCAGGGACAGCCGACGGGAAACACCATATATTTT. Translated: CASSQGQPTGNTIYF.

The rearrangement links TRBV7-2 to TRBJ2-1; TRBD2 matches 9 bases. The V and J ends lost 7 bases and 0 bases, in that order; junction bases with no gene match: 10. Germline V lookup: CDR1 SGHTA, CDR2 FQGNSA. The length of the CDR3 is 17 residues. CDR3 protein: CASTRRAGLASYNEQFF. CDR3 DNA: TGTGCCAGCACCCGTCGAGCGGGACTAGCCTCCTACAATGAGCAGTTCTTC.

This clonotype has only a few counts. The genes are TRBV9 and TRBJ2-1; the D gene is possibly TRBD2 (5 bases). Per germline, CDR1 SGDLS and CDR2 YYNGEE. Trimming cost V 4 bases and J 0 bases, with 17 bases left between them. CDR3 length: 17 amino acids. Written as DNA, the CDR3 is TGTGCCAGCAGCCCCACGGTCTCGGGGTTCTCCTACAATGAGCAGTTCTTC. It codes for CASSPTVSGFSYNEQFF.

This sequence joins TRBV4-2 and TRBJ2-1, with TRBD2 matching 7 bases. CDR1 LGHNA and CDR2 YNFKEQ come from the germline V gene. The CDR3 totals 18 residues. The V segment lost 3 bases and the J segment 2 bases; nucleotides outside the gene matches: 13. In DNA form, the CDR3 reads TGTGCCAGCAGCCAGCTTTCTAGCGGCCAATTGACCTACAATGAGCAGTTCTTC. Its translation: CASSQLSSGQLTYNEQFF.

V is TRBV2 and J is TRBJ2-1; D might be TRBD2 (5 bases). V lost 7 bases and J 5 bases, leaving 24 bases between the germline ends. The CDR3 runs 17 residues. Germline CDR1 and CDR2: SNHLY and FYNNEI. DNA of the CDR3: TGTGCCAGCAATCAAAAGCGCTTGGGAGTGTCCCACAATGAGCAGTTCTTC. The encoded protein is CASNQKRLGVSHNEQFF.

This clonotype was seen only a few times. The chain is built from TRBV9 and TRBJ1-5; no reliable D call. CDR1 and CDR2 from the germline V gene are SGDLS and YYNGEE. Trimming left V 4 bases short and J 9 bases short, with 8 bases between. The CDR3 covers 11 residues. CDR3 nucleotide sequence: TGTGCCAGCAGCCCTGAGAGGCCCCAGCATTTT. This gives the protein CASSPERPQHF.

CDR3 sequence reads: CSARDPESTLRYTF. Written as DNA, the CDR3 is TGCAGTGCTCGGGACCCGGAATCAACTCTCCGCTACACCTTC. The chain recombines TRBV20-1 with TRBJ1-2; D may be TRBD1 (5 bases). Per germline, CDR1 DFQATT and CDR2 SNEGSKA (reference sequence). V was cut by 5 bases and J by 9 bases, with 22 bases left in between. There are 14 residues in the CDR3.

This chain connects TRBV7-2 to TRBJ1-5; 9 positions agree with TRBD1. V lost 5 bases, J lost 9 bases, and 8 bases stayed unmatched. In germline, CDR1 is SGHTA, CDR2 FQGNSA. The CDR3 is made up of 14 amino acids. In DNA form, the CDR3 reads TGTGCCAGCAGCCTTGAGGGACAGGGTTCGCCCCAGCATTTT. Translating gives CASSLEGQGSPQHF. Together with reference TRBV7-2 and TRBJ1-5, the CDR3 gives the full variable domain: GAGVSQSPSNKVTEKGKDVELRCDPISGHTALYWYRQSLGQGLEFLIYFQGNSAPDKSGLPSDRFSAERTGGSVSTLTIQRTQQEDSAVYLCASSLEGQGSPQHFGDGTRLSIL.

This clonotype was observed a few times. V usage is TRBV18 and J usage is TRBJ1-1, with D uncertain. The V end was cut by 0 bases, the J end by 0 bases, with 5 bases between. The germline gives CDR1 KGHSH, CDR2 LQKENI. The CDR3 is 14 amino acids. DNA of the CDR3: TGTGCCAGCTCACCACCGTCGCTGAACACTGAAGCTTTCTTT. As protein: CASSPPSLNTEAFF.

The chain links TRBV27 to TRBJ2-1, with TRBD2 matching 10 bases. The CDR3 has 15 amino acids. V lost 0 bases, J lost 9 bases, and 5 bases stayed unmatched. CDR1 is MNHEY and CDR2 is SMNVEV in the germline V gene (reference sequence). As DNA, the CDR3 is TGTGCCAGCAGTTTATCGGCTAGCGGGAGCTTTGAGCAGTTCTTC. It is translated as CASSLSASGSFEQFF.

The J gene is TRBJ2-2, the V gene TRBV5-1, with a possible D match to TRBD1 (6 bases). This CDR3 is built from 16 residues. Trimming took 4 bases from V and 0 from J, leaving 13 bases between them. Per germline, CDR1 SGHRS and CDR2 YFSETQ. The CDR3 DNA reads as TGCGCCAGCAGCATCGGGACACCCGCGAACACCGGGGAGCTGTTTTTT. Protein sequence: CASSIGTPANTGELFF.

The V gene is TRBV10-3, the J gene TRBJ2-3; 10 bases fit TRBD2. The germline V gene has CDR1 ENHRY and CDR2 SYGVKD. The CDR3 covers 15 residues. V gave up 6 bases and J gave up 4 bases; unmatched junction bases: 7. CDR3 sequence (DNA): TGTGCCATCAGAAAAGCTAGCGGGAGTCCAGATACGCAGTATTTT. It yields the protein CAIRKASGSPDTQYF.